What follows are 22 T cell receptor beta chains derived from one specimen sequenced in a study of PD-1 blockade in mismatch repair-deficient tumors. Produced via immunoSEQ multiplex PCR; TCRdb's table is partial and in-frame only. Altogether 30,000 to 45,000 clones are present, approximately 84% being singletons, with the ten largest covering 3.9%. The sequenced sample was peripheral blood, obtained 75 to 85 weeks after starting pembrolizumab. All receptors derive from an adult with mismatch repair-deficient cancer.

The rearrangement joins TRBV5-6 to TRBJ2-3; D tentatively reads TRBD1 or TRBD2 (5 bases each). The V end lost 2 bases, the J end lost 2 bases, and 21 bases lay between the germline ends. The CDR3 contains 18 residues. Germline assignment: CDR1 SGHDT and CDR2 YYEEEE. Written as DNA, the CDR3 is TGTGCCAGCAGCTTCCTAGCTCAGTGGGGCGTTGACACAGATACGCAGTATTTT. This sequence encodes CASSFLAQWGVDTDTQYF.

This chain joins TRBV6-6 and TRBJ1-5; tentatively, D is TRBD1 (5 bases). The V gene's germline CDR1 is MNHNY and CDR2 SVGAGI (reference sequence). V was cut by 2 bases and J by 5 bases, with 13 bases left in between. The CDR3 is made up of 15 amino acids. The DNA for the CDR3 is TGTGCCAGCAGTTACCAGGGACTGCTAGATCAGCCCCAGCATTTT. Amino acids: CASSYQGLLDQPQHF.

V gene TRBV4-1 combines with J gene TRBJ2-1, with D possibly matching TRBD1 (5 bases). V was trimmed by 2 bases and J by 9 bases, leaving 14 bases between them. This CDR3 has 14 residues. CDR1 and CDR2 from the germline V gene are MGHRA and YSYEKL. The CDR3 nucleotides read TGCGCCAGCAGCCAAAATAAGGGGCTTAGTGAGCAGTTCTTC. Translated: CASSQNKGLSEQFF.

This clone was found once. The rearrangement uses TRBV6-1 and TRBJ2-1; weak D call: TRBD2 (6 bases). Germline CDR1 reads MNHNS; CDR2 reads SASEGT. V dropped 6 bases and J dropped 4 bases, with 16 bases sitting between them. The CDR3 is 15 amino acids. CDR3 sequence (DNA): TGTGCCAGCAGGGGTAGCGGACCTTTTTACAATGAGCAGTTCTTC. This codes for CASRGSGPFYNEQFF.

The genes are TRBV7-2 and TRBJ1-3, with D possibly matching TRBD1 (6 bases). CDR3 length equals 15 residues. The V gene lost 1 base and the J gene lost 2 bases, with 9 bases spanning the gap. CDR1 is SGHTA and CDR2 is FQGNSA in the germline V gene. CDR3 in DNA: TGTGCCAGCAGCTTAGACGAGGGGGCTGGAAACACCATATATTTT. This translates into CASSLDEGAGNTIYF.

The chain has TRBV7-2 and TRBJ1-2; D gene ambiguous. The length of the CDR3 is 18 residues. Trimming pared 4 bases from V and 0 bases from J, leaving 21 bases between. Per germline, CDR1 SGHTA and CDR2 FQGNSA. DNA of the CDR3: TGTGCCAGCAGCTCGTTAAGGTTGTGGATGAGAGCTAACTATGGCTACACCTTC. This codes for CASSSLRLWMRANYGYTF.

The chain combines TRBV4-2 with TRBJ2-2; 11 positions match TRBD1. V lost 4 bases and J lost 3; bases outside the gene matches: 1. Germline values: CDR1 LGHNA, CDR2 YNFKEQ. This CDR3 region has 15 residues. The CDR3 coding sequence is TGTGCCAGCAGCCCGGGACAGGGGGACACCGGGGAGCTGTTTTTT. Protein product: CASSPGQGDTGELFF.

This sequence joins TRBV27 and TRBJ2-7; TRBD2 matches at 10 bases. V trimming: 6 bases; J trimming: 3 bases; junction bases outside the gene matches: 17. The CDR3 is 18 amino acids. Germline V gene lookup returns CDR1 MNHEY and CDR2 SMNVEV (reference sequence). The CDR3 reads CASSPPGTVLAGVYEQYF. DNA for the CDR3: TGTGCCAGCAGCCCGCCTGGGACAGTCCTAGCGGGAGTCTACGAGCAGTACTTC.

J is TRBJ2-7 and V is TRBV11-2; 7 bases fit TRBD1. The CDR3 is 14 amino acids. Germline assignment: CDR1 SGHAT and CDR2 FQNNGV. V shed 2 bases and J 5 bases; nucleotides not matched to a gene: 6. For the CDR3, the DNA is TGTGCCAGCAGCTTATTCCAGGGGACAGACGAGCAGTACTTC. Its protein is CASSLFQGTDEQYF.

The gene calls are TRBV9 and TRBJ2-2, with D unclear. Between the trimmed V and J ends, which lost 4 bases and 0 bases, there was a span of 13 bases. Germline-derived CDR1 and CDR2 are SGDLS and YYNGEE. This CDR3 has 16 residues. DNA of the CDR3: TGTGCCAGCAGCCCCGGTCTTAGGCCGAACACCGGGGAGCTGTTTTTT. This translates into CASSPGLRPNTGELFF.

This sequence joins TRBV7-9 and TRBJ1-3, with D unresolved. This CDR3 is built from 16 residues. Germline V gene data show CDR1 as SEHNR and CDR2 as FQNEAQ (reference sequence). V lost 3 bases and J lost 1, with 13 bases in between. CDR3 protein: CASSFLSARSGNTIYF. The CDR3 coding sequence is TGTGCCAGCAGCTTTCTCTCTGCGAGGTCTGGAAACACCATATATTTT.

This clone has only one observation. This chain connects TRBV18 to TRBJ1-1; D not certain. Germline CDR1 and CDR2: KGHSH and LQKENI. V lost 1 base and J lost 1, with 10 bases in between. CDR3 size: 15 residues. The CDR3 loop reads CASSPRAEGNTEAFF. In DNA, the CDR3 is TGTGCCAGCTCACCACGCGCGGAAGGGAACACTGAAGCTTTCTTT.

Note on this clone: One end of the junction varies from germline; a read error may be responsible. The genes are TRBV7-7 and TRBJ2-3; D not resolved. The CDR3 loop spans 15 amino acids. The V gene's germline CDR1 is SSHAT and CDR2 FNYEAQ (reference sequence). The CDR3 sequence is CASSPTSSSTDTQYF. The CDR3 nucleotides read TGTGCTAGCAGCCCAACGAGTTCTAGCACAGATACGCAGTATTTT.

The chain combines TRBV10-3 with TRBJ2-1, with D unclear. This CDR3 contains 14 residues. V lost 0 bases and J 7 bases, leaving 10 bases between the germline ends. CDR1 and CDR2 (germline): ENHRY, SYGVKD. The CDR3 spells CAISESSPENEQFF. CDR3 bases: TGTGCCATCAGTGAGTCGAGCCCAGAGAATGAGCAGTTCTTC.

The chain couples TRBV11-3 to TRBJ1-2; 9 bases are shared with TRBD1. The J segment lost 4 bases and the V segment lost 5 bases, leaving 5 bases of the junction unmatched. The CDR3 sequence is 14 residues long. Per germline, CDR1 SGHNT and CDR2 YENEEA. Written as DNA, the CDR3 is TGTGCCAGCAGCGACGGGACAGGGCTCTATGGCTACACCTTC. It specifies CASSDGTGLYGYTF.

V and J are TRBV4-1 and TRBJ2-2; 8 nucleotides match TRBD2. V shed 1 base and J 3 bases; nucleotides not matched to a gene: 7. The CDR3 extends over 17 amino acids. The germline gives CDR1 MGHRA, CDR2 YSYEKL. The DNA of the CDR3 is TGCGCCAGCAGCCAAGCCGCACCAGCGGGAGACACCGGGGAGCTGTTTTTT. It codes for CASSQAAPAGDTGELFF.

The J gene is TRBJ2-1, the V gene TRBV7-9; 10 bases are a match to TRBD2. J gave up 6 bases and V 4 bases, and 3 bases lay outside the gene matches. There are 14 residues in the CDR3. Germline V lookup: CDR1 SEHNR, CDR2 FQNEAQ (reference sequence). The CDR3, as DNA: TGTGCCAGCAGCTCAGCGGGAGGGGTCAATGAGCAGTTCTTC. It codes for CASSSAGGVNEQFF.

The CDR3 sequence is CASSLGRYSYEQYF. CDR3 coding DNA: TGTGCCAGCAGCTTGGGTCGGTACTCCTACGAGCAGTACTTC. The chain links TRBV5-6 to TRBJ2-7, with D hard to call. The CDR3 spans 14 residues. Per germline, CDR1 SGHDT and CDR2 YYEEEE. V dropped 0 bases and J dropped 0 bases, with 7 bases sitting between them.

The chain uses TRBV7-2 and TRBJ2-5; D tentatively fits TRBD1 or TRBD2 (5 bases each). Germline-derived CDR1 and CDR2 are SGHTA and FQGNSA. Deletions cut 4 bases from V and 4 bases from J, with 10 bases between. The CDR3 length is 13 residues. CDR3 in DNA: TGTGCCAGCAGCTCGAGGGGCGGAGAGACCCAGTACTTC. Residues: CASSSRGGETQYF.

In DNA, the CDR3 is TGTGCCAGTAGTCCCGGACTAGCGGGAGCACTCTACGAGCAGTACTTC. Translated: CASSPGLAGALYEQYF. This sequence joins TRBV19 and TRBJ2-7; TRBD2 matches 13 bases. In germline, CDR1 is LNHDA, CDR2 SQIVND (reference sequence). The CDR3 runs 16 residues. V was clipped by 5 bases and J by 3 bases; unmatched bases: 7.

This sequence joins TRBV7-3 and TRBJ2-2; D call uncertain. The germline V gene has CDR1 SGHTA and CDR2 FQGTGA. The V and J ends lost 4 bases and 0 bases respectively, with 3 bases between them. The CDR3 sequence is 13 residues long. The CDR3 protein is CASSSANTGELFF. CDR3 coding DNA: TGTGCCAGCAGCTCCGCGAACACCGGGGAGCTGTTTTTT.

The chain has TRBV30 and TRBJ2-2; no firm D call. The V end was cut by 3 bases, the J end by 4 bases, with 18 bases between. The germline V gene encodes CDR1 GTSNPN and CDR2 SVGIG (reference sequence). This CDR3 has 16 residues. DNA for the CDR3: TGTGCCTGGAGCTCCTATCTCACTTACCGCACCGGGGAGCTGTTTTTT. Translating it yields CAWSSYLTYRTGELFF.